The 8 T cell receptor beta chains in this list originate from one sample, sequenced in a study of T-cell reconstitution after alpha-beta-depleted transplantation in children (dated by TCRdb to between 2015 and 2016). The method behind the library was PCR. Sequencing relied on an Illumina HiSeq 2500. TCR library preparation used molecular barcoding, with unique molecular identifiers applied to normalize quantification of the TCRbeta repertoire. TCRdb redid the processing of the public reads, applying fastp at Q25 and MiXCR, and retained in-frame beta chains. Here each entry gathers all rows of one CDR3 protein and keeps the most common genes and DNA. This sample is represented by about 29,000 distinct CDR3 sequences; roughly 6.3% of them were singletons. The top ten hold roughly 7% of the sample. Per the publication, the treatment or condition label means: allogeneic hematopoietic cell transplantation with graft depleted of TCRalphabeta T cells and CD19 B cells.

The specimen was PBMCs, mostly from graft donor cells, collected 180 days after TCRalphabeta/CD19-depleted stem cell transplant. The receptors originated from a male patient younger than 18 who had a stem cell transplant for acute myeloid leukemia, so the T cells may come from the graft donor.

This clonotype was seen many times. The chain employs TRBV20-1 and TRBJ2-1; a possible D gene is TRBD2 (6 bases). Per the germline V gene, CDR1 is DFQATT and CDR2 is SNEGSKA (reference sequence). Trimming pared 3 bases from V and 7 bases from J, leaving 13 bases between. This CDR3 is 13 amino acids long. CDR3 nucleotides: TGCAGTGCTAGCGTGTCTAGCGATAATGAGCAGTTCTTC. Amino acid sequence: CSASVSSDNEQFF.

The sample holds many counts of this clonotype. The rearrangement uses TRBV6-5 and TRBJ1-5; TRBD1 matches at 7 bases. Unmatched junction bases numbered 6, after V lost 5 bases and J lost 5 bases. This CDR3 region has 14 residues. CDR1 and CDR2 (germline): MNHEY, SVGAGI. DNA of the CDR3: TGTGCCAGCAGTCCCCGACAGGGATATCAGCCCCAGCATTTT. Translating it yields CASSPRQGYQPQHF.

This clonotype is medium-sized. The rearrangement uses TRBV6-5 and TRBJ2-7; D could derive from TRBD1 or TRBD2 (6 bases each). This CDR3 spans 15 amino acids. The germline V gene encodes CDR1 MNHEY and CDR2 SVGAGI. V gave up 7 bases and J gave up 0 bases, with 16 bases separating them. The CDR3 sequence: CASTRGGKGSYEQYF. The CDR3 nucleotides read TGTGCCAGCACCAGGGGAGGCAAGGGCTCCTACGAGCAGTACTTC.

The table lists this clonotype with many counts. The chain joins TRBV20-1 to TRBJ2-3; the D gene is possibly TRBD1 (5 bases). CDR3 length: 12 amino acids. CDR1 is DFQATT, CDR2 SNEGSKA, per germline (reference sequence). V lost 3 bases and J 11 bases, leaving 15 bases between the germline ends. CDR3 region: CSASGSGARQYF. Here the CDR3 DNA reads TGCAGTGCTAGCGGCTCTGGGGCCCGGCAGTATTTT.

Within the sample, this clonotype is large (0.1 to 1%). The chain recombines TRBV12-3 or TRBV12-4 with TRBJ1-3; unclear D gene. CDR3 length: 12 residues. With 3 bases removed from V and 8 bases from J, the gap between germline ends came to 8 bases. The CDR3 spells CASSFWGDTIYF. In DNA form, the CDR3 reads TGTGCCAGCAGTTTCTGGGGAGACACCATATATTTT.

Ten or more counts support this clonotype. V is TRBV29-1 and J is TRBJ2-3; no clear D gene. The CDR3 is 12 amino acids. The V end lost 4 bases, the J end lost 4 bases, and 9 bases lay between the germline ends. Germline loops: CDR1 SQVTM, CDR2 ANQGSEA. In nucleotides, the CDR3 is TGCAGCGTTGCGGCAGATTCAGATACGCAGTATTTT. Protein product: CSVAADSDTQYF.

The V gene is TRBV28, the J gene TRBJ1-2, with D possibly matching TRBD1 (6 bases). The V gene's germline CDR1 is MDHEN and CDR2 SYDVKM. The CDR3 totals 12 residues. Trimming removed 8 bases at V and 3 bases at J, with 10 bases between. The CDR3 DNA follows: TGTGCCAGCGGACAGAGCGACTATGGCTACACCTTC. Its translation is CASGQSDYGYTF.

The rearrangement uses TRBV7-2 and TRBJ2-5; no reliable D call. The CDR3 contains 14 residues. V lost 2 bases to trimming and J lost 3 bases, with 10 bases between them. Germline values: CDR1 SGHTA, CDR2 FQGNSA. CDR3 nucleotides: TGTGCCAGCAGCTTATGGGCAGCCAAAGAGACCCAGTACTTC. The encoded protein is CASSLWAAKETQYF.